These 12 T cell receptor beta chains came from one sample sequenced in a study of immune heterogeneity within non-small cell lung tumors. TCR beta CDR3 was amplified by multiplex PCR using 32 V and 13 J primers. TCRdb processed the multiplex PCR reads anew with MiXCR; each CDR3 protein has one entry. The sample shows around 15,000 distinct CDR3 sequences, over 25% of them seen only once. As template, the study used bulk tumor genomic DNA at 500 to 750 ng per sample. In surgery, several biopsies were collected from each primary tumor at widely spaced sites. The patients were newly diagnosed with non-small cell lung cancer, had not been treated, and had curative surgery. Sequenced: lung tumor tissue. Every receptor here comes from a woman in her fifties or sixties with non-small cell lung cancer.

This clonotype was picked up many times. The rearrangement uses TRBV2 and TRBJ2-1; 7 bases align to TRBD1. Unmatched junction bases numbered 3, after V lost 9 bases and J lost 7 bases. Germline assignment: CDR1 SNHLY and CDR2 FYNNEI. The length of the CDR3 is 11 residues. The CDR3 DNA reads TGTGCCAGAAAACAGGGGAATGAGCAGTTCTTC. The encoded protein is CARKQGNEQFF.

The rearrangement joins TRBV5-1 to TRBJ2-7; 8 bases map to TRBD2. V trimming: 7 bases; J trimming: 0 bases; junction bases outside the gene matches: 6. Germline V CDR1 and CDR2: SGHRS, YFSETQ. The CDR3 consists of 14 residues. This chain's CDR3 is CASQIAGSSYEQYF. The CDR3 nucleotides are TGCGCCAGCCAAATAGCGGGGAGCTCCTACGAGCAGTACTTC. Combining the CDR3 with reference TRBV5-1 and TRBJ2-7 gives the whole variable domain KAGVTQTPRYLIKTRGQQVTLSCSPISGHRSVSWYQQTPGQGLQFLFEYFSETQRNKGNFPGRFSGRQFSNSRSEMNVSTLELGDSALYLCASQIAGSSYEQYFGPGTRLTVT.

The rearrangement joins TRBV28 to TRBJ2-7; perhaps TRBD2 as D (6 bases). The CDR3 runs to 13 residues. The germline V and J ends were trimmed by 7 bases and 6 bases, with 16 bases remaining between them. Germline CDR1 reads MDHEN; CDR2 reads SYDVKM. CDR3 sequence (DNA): TGTGCCAGCACCCTTGGCAGGGAGGTCGAGCAGTACTTC. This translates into CASTLGREVEQYF.

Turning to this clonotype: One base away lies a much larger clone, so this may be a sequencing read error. DNA of the CDR3: TGTGCCAGCATTTTATTACCAGGGGGCGCGAATGGCTACACCTTC. Its translation is CASILLPGGANGYTF. The chain employs TRBV27 and TRBJ1-2; 8 nucleotides align to TRBD1. Germline-derived CDR1 and CDR2 are MNHEY and SMNVEV (reference sequence). The CDR3 contains 15 residues.

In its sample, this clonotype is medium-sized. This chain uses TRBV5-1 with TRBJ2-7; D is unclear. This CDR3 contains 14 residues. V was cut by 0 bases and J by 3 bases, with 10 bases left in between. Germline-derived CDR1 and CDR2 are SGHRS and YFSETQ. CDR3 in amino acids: CASSLDQGSYEQYF. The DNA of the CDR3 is TGCGCCAGCAGCTTGGACCAAGGTAGCTACGAGCAGTACTTC.

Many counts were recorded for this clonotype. The CDR3 nucleotides are TGTGCCAGCAGTCCTCTCGGGAGCTGGGAGACCCAGTACTTC. Its protein product is CASSPLGSWETQYF. The chain carries TRBV2 and TRBJ2-5, with D possibly TRBD2 on 6 matching bases. Germline assignment: CDR1 SNHLY and CDR2 FYNNEI. Trimming took off 5 bases at V and 5 bases at J, with 15 bases between the two ends. The CDR3 runs 14 residues.

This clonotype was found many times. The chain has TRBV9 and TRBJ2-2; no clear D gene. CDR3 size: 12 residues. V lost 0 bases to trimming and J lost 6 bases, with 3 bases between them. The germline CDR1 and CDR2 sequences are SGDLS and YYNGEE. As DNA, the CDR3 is TGTGCCAGCAGCGTAGTTCCCGGGGAGCTGTTTTTT. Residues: CASSVVPGELFF.

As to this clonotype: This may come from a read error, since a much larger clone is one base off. The DNA for the CDR3 is TGTGCCAGCAGCTTAGATCAAGTGGCAGATACGCAGTATTTT. Its translation is CASSLDQVADTQYF. V is TRBV7-2 and J is TRBJ2-3; D not resolved. The CDR3 is 14 residues long. V was shortened by 1 base and J by 4 bases, with 9 bases between the two germline ends. Germline CDR1 and CDR2: SGHTA and FQGNSA.

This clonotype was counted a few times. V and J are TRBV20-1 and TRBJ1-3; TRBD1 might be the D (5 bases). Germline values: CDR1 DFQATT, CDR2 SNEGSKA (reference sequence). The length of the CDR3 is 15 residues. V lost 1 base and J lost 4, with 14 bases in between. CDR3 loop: CSARVGGTEGNTIYF. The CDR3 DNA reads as TGCAGTGCTAGAGTTGGGGGAACAGAAGGAAACACCATATATTTT.

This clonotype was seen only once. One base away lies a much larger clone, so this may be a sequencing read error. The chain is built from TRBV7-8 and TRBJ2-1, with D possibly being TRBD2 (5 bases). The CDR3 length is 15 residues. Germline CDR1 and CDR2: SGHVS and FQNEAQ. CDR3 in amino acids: CASSFLGSSYNEHFF. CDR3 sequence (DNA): TGTGCCAGCAGCTTTTTAGGGAGCTCCTACAATGAGCATTTCTTC.

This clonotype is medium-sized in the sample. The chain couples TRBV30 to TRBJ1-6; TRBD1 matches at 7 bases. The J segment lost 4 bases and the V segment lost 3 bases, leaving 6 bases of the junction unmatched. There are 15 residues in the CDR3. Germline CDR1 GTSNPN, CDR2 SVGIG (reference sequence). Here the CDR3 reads CAWRLGTAYNSPLHF. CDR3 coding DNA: TGTGCCTGGAGACTAGGGACAGCTTATAATTCACCCCTCCACTTT.

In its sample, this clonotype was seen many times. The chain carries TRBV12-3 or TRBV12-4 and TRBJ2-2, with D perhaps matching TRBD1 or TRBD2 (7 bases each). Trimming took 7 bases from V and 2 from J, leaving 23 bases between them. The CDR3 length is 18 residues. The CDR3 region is CASNPRGGGPQNTGELFF. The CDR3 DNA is TGTGCCAGCAATCCCAGGGGGGGGGGGCCTCAAAACACCGGGGAGCTGTTTTTT.